Below are 15 T cell receptor beta chains sequenced from a single sample in a study of shared T cell receptors in the human thymus listed by TCRdb under 2021. Receptor libraries were prepared by the immunoSEQ multiplex PCR assay. This immuneACCESS table, as held by TCRdb, lists in-frame sequences with V and J called but not all clones. Of the missing ones, under half trace to an unresolved V gene in checked studies; the others have no known cause. This sample lists hundreds of thousands of clones; roughly 90% were detected once. The ten most abundant clones make up 0.0085% to 0.012% of the sample. This same sample was also part of a study on human thymus T cells.

The source material was thymocytes. The source of these receptors is a boy in the first two years of life with a congenital heart defect. Donor details come from another sample of the same person, matched by shared clones.

On this clone: Germline is not matched at one junction end, which may reflect a read error. Other DNA sequences of this sample code for an identical CDR3. The genes are TRBV2 and TRBJ1-1, with a tentative D call TRBD1 (6 bases). The germline CDR1 and CDR2 sequences are SNHLY and FYNNEI. This CDR3 comprises 13 residues. The CDR3, as DNA: TGTGCCAGCAGCGAAGGGGGAGGGGCTGAAGCTTTCTTT. This gives the protein CASSEGGGAEAFF.

Concerning this clone itself: The same CDR3 can be traced to other DNA sequences in this sample. The chain carries TRBV15 and TRBJ2-7, with TRBD2 identical over 7 bases. This CDR3 contains 15 residues. V trimming: 1 base; J trimming: 1 base; junction bases outside the gene matches: 4. Germline V gene sequence: CDR1 LNHNV, CDR2 YYDKDF (reference sequence). This CDR3 reads CATSRGGSASYEQYF. In DNA form, the CDR3 reads TGTGCCACCAGCAGAGGCGGGAGCGCTTCCTACGAGCAGTACTTC.

V is TRBV5-6 and J is TRBJ2-7; 9 bases match TRBD2. The CDR3 runs to 15 residues. Germline V gives CDR1 SGHDT, CDR2 YYEEEE. V trimming: 0 bases; J trimming: 2 bases; junction bases outside the gene matches: 3. This CDR3 is CASSLALAGTYEQYF. The DNA of the CDR3 is TGTGCCAGCAGCTTGGCCCTAGCGGGGACCTACGAGCAGTACTTC.

The genes are TRBV28 and TRBJ2-1; D is unresolved. Between the trimmed V and J ends, which lost 5 bases and 7 bases, there was a span of 6 bases. Germline lookup yields CDR1 MDHEN and CDR2 SYDVKM. The CDR3 has 11 amino acids. CDR3 sequence: CASSPGNEQFF. In nucleotides, the CDR3 is TGTGCCAGCAGTCCGGGTAATGAGCAGTTCTTC. The complete variable domain, with remaining parts taken from reference TRBV28 and TRBJ2-1, reads DVKVTQSSRYLVKRTGEKVFLECVQDMDHENMFWYRQDPGLGLRLIYFSYDVKMKEKGDIPEGYSVSREKKERFSLILESASTNQTSMYLCASSPGNEQFFGPGTRLTVL.

The chain uses TRBV5-1 and TRBJ1-2; D perhaps matches TRBD1 (5 bases). The CDR3 has 15 amino acids. V was cut by 2 bases and J by 8 bases, with 19 bases left in between. Germline-derived CDR1 and CDR2 are SGHRS and YFSETQ. This CDR3 reads CASSFRPTGEEGYTF. CDR3 in DNA: TGCGCCAGCAGCTTCCGGCCGACGGGGGAGGAAGGCTACACCTTC. Full variable domain (missing parts from reference TRBV5-1 and TRBJ1-2): KAGVTQTPRYLIKTRGQQVTLSCSPISGHRSVSWYQQTPGQGLQFLFEYFSETQRNKGNFPGRFSGRQFSNSRSEMNVSTLELGDSALYLCASSFRPTGEEGYTFGSGTRLTVV.

This clone was counted a few times. The chain couples TRBV18 to TRBJ2-4, with D perhaps matching TRBD2 (6 bases). The CDR3 is made up of 18 amino acids. The V and J ends lost 3 bases and 0 bases respectively, with 18 bases between them. The V gene's germline CDR1 is KGHSH and CDR2 LQKENI. CDR3 sequence: CASSPTGSAGLAKNIQYF. CDR3 bases: TGTGCCAGCTCACCGACGGGGAGTGCGGGGTTAGCCAAAAACATTCAGTACTTC.

The CDR3 bases are TGTGCCAGTAGTACCGGGGGGGGCGTGGGCACTGAAGCTTTCTTT. It encodes CASSTGGGVGTEAFF. The V call is TRBV19, the J call TRBJ1-1; D possibly corresponds to TRBD1 (6 bases). Per the germline V gene, CDR1 is LNHDA and CDR2 is SQIVND (reference sequence). The CDR3 totals 15 residues. Trimming left V 4 bases short and J 4 bases short, with 16 bases between. Based on the CDR3 plus reference TRBV19 and TRBJ1-1, the full variable domain is DGGITQSPKYLFRKEGQNVTLSCEQNLNHDAMYWYRQDPGQGLRLIYYSQIVNDFQKGDIAEGYSVSREKKESFPLTVTSAQKNPTAFYLCASSTGGGVGTEAFFGQGTRLTVV.

The genes are TRBV7-2 and TRBJ1-2, with D perhaps TRBD1 (6 bases). V was clipped by 5 bases and J by 13 bases, with 23 bases between them. The CDR3 is made up of 14 amino acids. Per the germline V gene, CDR1 is SGHTA and CDR2 is FQGNSA. CDR3 nucleotide sequence: TGTGCCAGCAGCCGTCGGGGCAGGGGACGCTCGGGCACCTTC. Translating gives CASSRRGRGRSGTF.

The chain joins TRBV14 to TRBJ2-6; 11 positions agree with TRBD1. The germline CDR1 and CDR2 sequences are SGHDN and FVKESK. The V segment lost 4 bases and the J segment 4 bases; nucleotides outside the gene matches: 6. The CDR3 has 17 amino acids. This chain's CDR3 is CASSPDRGRSGANVLTF. DNA for the CDR3: TGTGCCAGCAGCCCGGACAGGGGGCGGTCCGGGGCCAACGTCCTGACTTTC.

This chain connects TRBV4-2 to TRBJ1-2; D might be TRBD1 (5 bases). CDR1 is LGHNA and CDR2 is YNFKEQ in the germline V gene. The CDR3 covers 12 residues. Deletions cut 3 bases from V and 6 bases from J, with 8 bases between. The CDR3 DNA reads as TGTGCCAGCAGCCACAGGGCTCATGGCTACACCTTC. It translates to CASSHRAHGYTF.

The chain combines TRBV18 with TRBJ1-5; 9 bases are a match to TRBD1. CDR3 length: 17 residues. Germline trimming cut 0 bases from V and 2 bases from J; bases unmatched to any gene: 5. CDR1 is KGHSH, CDR2 LQKENI, per germline. CDR3 sequence reads: CASSPPGQGYGNQPQHF. The DNA for the CDR3 is TGTGCCAGCTCACCACCGGGACAGGGATACGGCAATCAGCCCCAGCATTTT.

The rearrangement uses TRBV27 and TRBJ2-7; 13 bases are a match to TRBD2. CDR1 is MNHEY, CDR2 SMNVEV, per germline (reference sequence). V lost 4 bases to trimming and J lost 9 bases; unmatched junction nucleotides: 3. This CDR3 spans 13 amino acids. This CDR3 is CASSSGTSGTQYF. CDR3 bases: TGTGCCAGCAGTTCCGGGACTAGCGGGACGCAGTACTTC.

The V and J genes are TRBV2 and TRBJ1-1; 7 nucleotides agree with TRBD1. This CDR3 is 15 amino acids long. Looked up from germline, CDR1 is SNHLY and CDR2 is FYNNEI. Trimming took 5 bases from V and 2 from J; bases not matched to a gene: 8. Here the CDR3 reads CASSTLTGRNTEAFF. CDR3 bases: TGTGCCAGCAGTACTTTGACAGGGAGAAACACTGAAGCTTTCTTT.

This clone showed up just once. The chain combines TRBV6-5 with TRBJ2-7; possibly TRBD2 for D (5 bases). This CDR3 comprises 15 residues. The V end was cut by 3 bases, the J end by 3 bases, with 15 bases between. Germline V lookup: CDR1 MNHEY, CDR2 SVGAGI. The CDR3 protein is CASSYVRVRGYEQYF. The CDR3 nucleotides read TGTGCCAGCAGTTATGTGAGGGTTAGAGGCTACGAGCAGTACTTC.

The gene calls are TRBV27 and TRBJ1-1; D gene unclear. The germline V gene has CDR1 MNHEY and CDR2 SMNVEV (reference sequence). The CDR3 extends over 16 amino acids. V lost 2 bases and J lost 1, with 14 bases in between. The CDR3 loop is CASSLKPPRGNTEAFF. The CDR3 DNA is TGTGCCAGCAGTTTAAAGCCCCCACGGGGGAACACTGAAGCTTTCTTT.